The 8 T cell receptor beta chains presented below share a single source sample, sequenced in a study of PD-1 blockade in classical Hodgkin lymphoma. Time point indicated: cycle 4 day 1 (C4D1), after five to seven weeks of nivolumab. Each and every patient relapsed after autologous stem cell transplantation, and patients got differing brentuximab vedotin exposure. This table comes from immunoSEQ multiplex PCR, and its TCRdb copy is limited to in-frame clones, with some not included. Of 45,000 or so clones listed, just under 80% are singletons. The material was peripheral blood mononuclear cells (PBMCs), obtained before the fourth cycle of nivolumab. The source is a human donor with classical Hodgkin lymphoma.

This chain uses TRBV5-1 with TRBJ2-7, with 8 bases identical to TRBD1. The CDR3 is 15 residues long. Per the germline V gene, CDR1 is SGHRS and CDR2 is YFSETQ. V shed 0 bases and J 6 bases; nucleotides not matched to a gene: 8. CDR3 sequence reads: CASSLGGTGGTEQYF. As DNA, the CDR3 is TGCGCCAGCAGCTTGGGTGGGACAGGAGGCACCGAGCAGTACTTC.

This chain connects TRBV6-1 to TRBJ1-5; D remains unclear. V was shortened by 4 bases and J by 11 bases, with 15 bases between the two germline ends. The CDR3 loop spans 13 amino acids. Germline V gene data show CDR1 as MNHNS and CDR2 as SASEGT. CDR3 in amino acids: CASSANVGESQHF. DNA for the CDR3: TGTGCCAGCAGTGCTAATGTGGGAGAGTCCCAGCATTTT.

CDR3 nucleotide sequence: TGTGCCCGGGGGATGCAGGGGCCCTCACCCCTCCACTTT. Amino acids: CARGMQGPSPLHF. The V call is TRBV30, the J call TRBJ1-6; weak D call: TRBD1 (6 bases). The germline gives CDR1 GTSNPN, CDR2 SVGIG (reference sequence). The CDR3 runs 13 residues. Trimming took off 8 bases at V and 10 bases at J, with 18 bases between the two ends. Based on the CDR3 plus reference TRBV30 and TRBJ1-6, the full variable domain is SQTIHQWPATLVQPVGSPLSLECTVEGTSNPNLYWYRQAAGRGLQLLFYSVGIGQISSEVPQNLSASRPQDRQFILSSKKLLLSDSGFYLCARGMQGPSPLHFGNGTRLTVT.

The V and J genes are TRBV7-3 and TRBJ1-6; 8 nucleotides align to TRBD1. CDR1 and CDR2 (germline): SGHTA, FQGTGA. J lost 10 bases, V lost 3 bases, and 11 bases had no gene match. The CDR3 is 16 amino acids. CDR3 in amino acids: CASSLGRTGQGSPLHF. CDR3 nucleotide sequence: TGTGCCAGCAGCTTGGGAAGGACAGGGCAAGGCTCACCCCTCCACTTT.

The chain is built from TRBV9 and TRBJ2-1, with 7 bases that match TRBD2. V dropped 2 bases and J dropped 6; count of bases not matched to a gene: 8. The CDR3 has 15 residues. From germline, CDR1 is SGDLS and CDR2 YYNGEE. The CDR3 nucleotides are TGTGCCAGCAGCGTTGGGTGGCGGGAGTTCAATGAGCAGTTCTTC. Translation: CASSVGWREFNEQFF.

This chain uses TRBV30 with TRBJ2-7; D possibly corresponds to TRBD2 (5 bases). The CDR3 spans 12 residues. Germline V CDR1 and CDR2: GTSNPN, SVGIG (reference sequence). CDR3 loop: CAWSWGVDEQYF. Written as DNA, the CDR3 is TGTGCGTGGTCCTGGGGAGTGGACGAGCAGTACTTC.

The chain carries TRBV6-5 and TRBJ1-5; D perhaps matches TRBD1 (5 bases). This CDR3 comprises 16 residues. V was pared by 0 bases and J by 3 bases, with 12 bases between. Germline CDR1 and CDR2: MNHEY and SVGAGI. The CDR3 spells CASSYSRQTHNQPQHF. In DNA, the CDR3 is TGTGCCAGCAGTTACTCGCGACAGACCCACAATCAGCCCCAGCATTTT.

The chain recombines TRBV5-8 with TRBJ2-3; TRBD2 might be the D (5 bases). V lost 4 bases to trimming and J lost 2 bases, with 14 bases between them. The CDR3 loop spans 15 amino acids. From germline, CDR1 is SGHTS and CDR2 YDEGEE. CDR3 sequence (DNA): TGTGCCAGCAGCCCGGGATCTACCGCCACAGATACGCAGTATTTT. Amino acid sequence: CASSPGSTATDTQYF.